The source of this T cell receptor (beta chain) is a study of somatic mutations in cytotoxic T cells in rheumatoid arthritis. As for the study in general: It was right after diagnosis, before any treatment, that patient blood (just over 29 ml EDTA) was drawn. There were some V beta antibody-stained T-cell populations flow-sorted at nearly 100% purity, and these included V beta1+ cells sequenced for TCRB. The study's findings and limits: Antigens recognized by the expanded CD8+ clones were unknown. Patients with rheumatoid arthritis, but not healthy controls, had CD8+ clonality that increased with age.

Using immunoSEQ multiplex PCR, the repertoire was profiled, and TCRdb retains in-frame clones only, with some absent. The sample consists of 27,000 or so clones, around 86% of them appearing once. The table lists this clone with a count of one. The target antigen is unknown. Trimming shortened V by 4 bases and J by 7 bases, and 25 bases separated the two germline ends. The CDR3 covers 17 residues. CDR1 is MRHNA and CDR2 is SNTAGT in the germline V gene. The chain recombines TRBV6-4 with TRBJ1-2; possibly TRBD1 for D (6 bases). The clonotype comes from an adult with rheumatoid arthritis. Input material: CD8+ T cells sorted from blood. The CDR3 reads CASSGSSTGSSLSGYTF. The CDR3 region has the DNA TGTGCCAGCAGTGGTTCCTCAACAGGGTCGTCTTTAAGTGGCTACACCTTC.